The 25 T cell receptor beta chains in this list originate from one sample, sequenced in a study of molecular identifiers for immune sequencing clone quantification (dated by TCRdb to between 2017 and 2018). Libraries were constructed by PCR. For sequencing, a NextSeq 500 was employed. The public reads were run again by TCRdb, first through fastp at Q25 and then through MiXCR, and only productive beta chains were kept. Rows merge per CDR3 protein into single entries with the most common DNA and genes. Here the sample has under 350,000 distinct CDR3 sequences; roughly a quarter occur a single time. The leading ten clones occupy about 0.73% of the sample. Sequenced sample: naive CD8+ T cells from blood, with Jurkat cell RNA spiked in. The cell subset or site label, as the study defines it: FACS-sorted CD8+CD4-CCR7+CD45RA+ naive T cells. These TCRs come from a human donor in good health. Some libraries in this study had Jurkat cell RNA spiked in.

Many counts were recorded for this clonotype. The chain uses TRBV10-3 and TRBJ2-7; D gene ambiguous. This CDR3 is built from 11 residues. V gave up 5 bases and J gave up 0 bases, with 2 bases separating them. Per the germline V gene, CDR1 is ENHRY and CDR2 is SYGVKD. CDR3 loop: CAISSSYEQYF. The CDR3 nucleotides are TGTGCCATCAGTAGCTCCTACGAGCAGTACTTC.

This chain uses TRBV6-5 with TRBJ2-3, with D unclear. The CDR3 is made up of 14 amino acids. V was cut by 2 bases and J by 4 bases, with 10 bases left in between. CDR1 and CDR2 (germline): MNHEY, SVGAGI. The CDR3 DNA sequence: TGTGCCAGCAGTTACAGTGGGGAAGCAGATACGCAGTATTTT. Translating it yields CASSYSGEADTQYF.

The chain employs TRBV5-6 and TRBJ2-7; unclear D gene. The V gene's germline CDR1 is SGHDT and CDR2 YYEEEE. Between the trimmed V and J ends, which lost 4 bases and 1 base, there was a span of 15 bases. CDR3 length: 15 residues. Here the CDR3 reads CASSPTPTRSYEQYF. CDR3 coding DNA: TGTGCCAGCAGCCCAACGCCAACCCGGTCCTACGAGCAGTACTTC.

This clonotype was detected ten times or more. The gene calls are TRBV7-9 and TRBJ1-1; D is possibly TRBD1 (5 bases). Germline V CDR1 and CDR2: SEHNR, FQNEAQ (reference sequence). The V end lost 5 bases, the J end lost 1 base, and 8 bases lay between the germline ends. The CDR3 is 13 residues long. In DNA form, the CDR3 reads TGTGCCAGCAGCCGAACAGGGAACACTGAAGCTTTCTTT. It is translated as CASSRTGNTEAFF.

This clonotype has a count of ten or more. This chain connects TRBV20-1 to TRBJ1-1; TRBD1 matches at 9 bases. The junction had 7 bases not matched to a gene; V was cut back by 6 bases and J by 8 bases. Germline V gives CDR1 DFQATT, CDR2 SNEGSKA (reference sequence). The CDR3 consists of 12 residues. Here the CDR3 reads CSAPGQGSEAFF. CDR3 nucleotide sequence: TGCAGTGCGCCGGGACAGGGCTCCGAAGCTTTCTTT.

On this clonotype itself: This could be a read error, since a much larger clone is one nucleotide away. The CDR3 sequence: CASSLYSGNYEQYF. Here the CDR3 DNA reads TGCGCCAGCAGCTTGTATTCAGGGAACTACGAGCAGTACTTC. The chain links TRBV5-1 to TRBJ2-7; D is possibly TRBD1 (5 bases). V was pared by 1 base and J by 3 bases, with 11 bases between. Germline CDR1 and CDR2: SGHRS and YFSETQ. The CDR3 spans 14 residues.

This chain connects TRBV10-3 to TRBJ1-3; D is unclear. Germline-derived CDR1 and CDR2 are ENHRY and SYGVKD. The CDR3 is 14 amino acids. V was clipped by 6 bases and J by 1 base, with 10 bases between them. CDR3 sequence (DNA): TGTGCCATCAGCCAGTCCGGGTCTGGAAACACCATATATTTT. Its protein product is CAISQSGSGNTIYF.

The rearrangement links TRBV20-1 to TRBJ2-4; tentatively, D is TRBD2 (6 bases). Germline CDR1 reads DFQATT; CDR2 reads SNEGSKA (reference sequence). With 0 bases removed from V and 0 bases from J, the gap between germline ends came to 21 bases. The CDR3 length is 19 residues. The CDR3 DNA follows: TGCAGTGCTAGAGATCTCACTGATCCTAGCGCACTAGCCAAAAACATTCAGTACTTC. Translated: CSARDLTDPSALAKNIQYF.

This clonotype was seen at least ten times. This chain's CDR3 is CASSLRDIPYEQYF. The DNA of the CDR3 is TGTGCCAGCAGCTTACGGGACATTCCCTACGAGCAGTACTTC. V gene TRBV7-9 combines with J gene TRBJ2-7; perhaps TRBD1 as D (6 bases). V was trimmed by 2 bases and J by 2 bases, leaving 10 bases between them. There are 14 residues in the CDR3. Germline V lookup: CDR1 SEHNR, CDR2 FQNEAQ (reference sequence).

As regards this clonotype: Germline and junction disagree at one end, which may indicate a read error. The DNA of the CDR3 is TGTGCCAGCAGTTTTCAGGGCCAAGAGACCCAGCACTTC. The encoded protein is CASSFQGQETQHF. The rearrangement uses TRBV27 and TRBJ2-5; D is possibly TRBD1 (5 bases). The CDR3 consists of 13 residues. CDR1 and CDR2 (germline): MNHEY, SMNVEV (reference sequence).

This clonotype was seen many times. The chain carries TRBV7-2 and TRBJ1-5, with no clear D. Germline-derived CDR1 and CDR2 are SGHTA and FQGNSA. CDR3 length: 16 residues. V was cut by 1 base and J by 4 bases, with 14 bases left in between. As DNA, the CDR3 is TGTGCCAGCAGCTTAGACGGGGAACTATATAATCAGCCCCAGCATTTT. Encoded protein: CASSLDGELYNQPQHF.

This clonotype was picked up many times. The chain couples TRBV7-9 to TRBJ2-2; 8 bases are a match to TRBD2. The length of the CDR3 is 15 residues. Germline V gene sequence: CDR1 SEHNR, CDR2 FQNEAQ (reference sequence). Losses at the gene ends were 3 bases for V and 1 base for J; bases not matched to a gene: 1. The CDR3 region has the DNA TGTGCCAGCAGCTTCACTAGCGGGAACACCGGGGAGCTGTTTTTT. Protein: CASSFTSGNTGELFF. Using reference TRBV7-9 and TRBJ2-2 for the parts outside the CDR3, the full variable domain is DTGVSQNPRHKITKRGQNVTFRCDPISEHNRLYWYRQTLGQGPEFLTYFQNEAQLEKSRLLSDRFSAERPKGSFSTLEIQRTEQGDSAMYLCASSFTSGNTGELFFGEGSRLTVL.

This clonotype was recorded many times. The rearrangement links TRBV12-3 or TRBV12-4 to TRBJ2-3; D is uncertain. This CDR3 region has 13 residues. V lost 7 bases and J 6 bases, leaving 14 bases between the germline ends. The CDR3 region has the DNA TGTGCCAGCACTGATCGGCCGGTCGATACGCAGTATTTT. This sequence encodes CASTDRPVDTQYF.

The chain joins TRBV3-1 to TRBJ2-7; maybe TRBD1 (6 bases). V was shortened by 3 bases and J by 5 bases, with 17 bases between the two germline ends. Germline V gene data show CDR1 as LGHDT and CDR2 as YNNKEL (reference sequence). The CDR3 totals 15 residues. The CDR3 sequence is CASSQQGQGRHEQYF. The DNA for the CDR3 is TGTGCCAGCAGCCAGCAGGGGCAGGGAAGACACGAGCAGTACTTC.

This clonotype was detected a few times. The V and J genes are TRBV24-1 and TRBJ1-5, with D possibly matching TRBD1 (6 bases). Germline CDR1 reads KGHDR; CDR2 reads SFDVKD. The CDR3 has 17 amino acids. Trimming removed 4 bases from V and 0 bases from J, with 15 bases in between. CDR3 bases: TGTGCCACCAGTGACAAGGACAGTCCTTATAGCAATCAGCCCCAGCATTTT. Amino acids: CATSDKDSPYSNQPQHF.

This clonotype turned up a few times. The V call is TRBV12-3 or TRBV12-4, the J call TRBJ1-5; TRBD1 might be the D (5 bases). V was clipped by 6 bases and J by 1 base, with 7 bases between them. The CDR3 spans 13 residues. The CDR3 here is CASSRDSNQPQHF. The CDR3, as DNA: TGTGCCAGCAGCCGGGACAGCAATCAGCCCCAGCATTTT.

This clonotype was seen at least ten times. This CDR3 reads CASSIALTGALNTEAFF. The CDR3 DNA reads TGTGCCAGTAGTATAGCCCTAACAGGGGCCCTGAACACTGAAGCTTTCTTT. This sequence joins TRBV19 and TRBJ1-1; 7 bases agree with TRBD1. Germline trimming cut 1 base from V and 0 bases from J; bases unmatched to any gene: 8. Looked up from germline, CDR1 is LNHDA and CDR2 is SQIVND (reference sequence). The CDR3 runs to 17 residues.

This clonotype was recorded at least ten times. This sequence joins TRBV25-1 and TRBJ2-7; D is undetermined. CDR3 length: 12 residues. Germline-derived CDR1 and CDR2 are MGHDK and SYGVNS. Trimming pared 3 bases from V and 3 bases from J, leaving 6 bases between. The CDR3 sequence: CASSDDNYEQYF. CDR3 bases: TGTGCCAGCAGTGACGACAACTACGAGCAGTACTTC.

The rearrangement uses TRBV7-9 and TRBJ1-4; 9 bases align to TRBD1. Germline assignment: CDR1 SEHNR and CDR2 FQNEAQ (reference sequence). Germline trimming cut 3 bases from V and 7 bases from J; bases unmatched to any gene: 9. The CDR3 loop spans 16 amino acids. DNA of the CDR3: TGTGCCAGCAGCTTCACACCGGACAGGGGTGGTGAAAAACTGTTTTTT. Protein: CASSFTPDRGGEKLFF.

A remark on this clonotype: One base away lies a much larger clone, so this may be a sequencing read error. CDR3 nucleotide sequence: TGTGCCAGCGGTTTTATCGGGGATACGCAGTATTTT. The encoded protein is CASGFIGDTQYF. This rearrangement joins TRBV27 to TRBJ2-3, with D hard to call. The CDR3 is 12 amino acids. Looked up from germline, CDR1 is MNHEY and CDR2 is SMNVEV (reference sequence).

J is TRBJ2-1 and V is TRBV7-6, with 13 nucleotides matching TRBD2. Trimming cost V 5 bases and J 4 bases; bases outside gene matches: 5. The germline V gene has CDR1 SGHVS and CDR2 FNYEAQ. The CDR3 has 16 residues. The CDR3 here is CASSGGTSGEYNEQFF. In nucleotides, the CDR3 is TGTGCCAGCAGCGGAGGGACTAGCGGGGAATACAATGAGCAGTTCTTC.

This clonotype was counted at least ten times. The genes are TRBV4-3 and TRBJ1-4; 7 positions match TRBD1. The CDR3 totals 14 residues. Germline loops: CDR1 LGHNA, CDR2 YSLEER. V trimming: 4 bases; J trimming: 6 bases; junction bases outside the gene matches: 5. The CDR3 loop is CASSRQGYDEKLFF. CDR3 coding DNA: TGCGCCAGCAGCCGACAGGGTTACGATGAAAAACTGTTTTTT.

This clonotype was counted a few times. CDR3 coding DNA: TGCGCCAGCAGCCAAGACAGGCAGGGGGCCACTGAAGCTTTCTTT. The encoded protein is CASSQDRQGATEAFF. The gene calls are TRBV4-3 and TRBJ1-1, with TRBD1 matching over 8 bases. Germline trimming cut 0 bases from V and 4 bases from J; bases unmatched to any gene: 4. The germline V gene encodes CDR1 LGHNA and CDR2 YSLEER. The CDR3 sequence is 15 residues long.

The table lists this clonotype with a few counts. The CDR3 loop is CASRGRVEETQYF. CDR3 DNA sequence: TGTGCCAGCCGGGGTCGGGTTGAAGAGACCCAGTACTTC. The chain is built from TRBV9 and TRBJ2-5; weak D call: TRBD2 (5 bases). This CDR3 region has 13 residues. Germline lookup yields CDR1 SGDLS and CDR2 YYNGEE. V was shortened by 7 bases and J by 3 bases, with 13 bases between the two germline ends.

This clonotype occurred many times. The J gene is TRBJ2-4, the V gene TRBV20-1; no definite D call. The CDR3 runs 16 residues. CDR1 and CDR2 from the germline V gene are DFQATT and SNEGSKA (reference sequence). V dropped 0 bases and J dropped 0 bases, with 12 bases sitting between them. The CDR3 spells CSARDLQDLAKNIQYF. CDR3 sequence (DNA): TGCAGTGCTAGAGATCTGCAGGACCTAGCCAAAAACATTCAGTACTTC.